This T cell receptor (beta chain) was retrieved from a study of blood T cell repertoires in COVID-19. Study at large: The cDNA or gDNA used as material had been derived from T cells, B-cell-depleted T cells, or PBMCs.

The data were produced by immunoSEQ multiplex PCR, yet TCRdb's version contains in-frame clones alone and is incomplete. This sample has under 250,000 clones; about nine tenths occur once, and the top ten carry roughly 0.7%. CDR3 size: 12 residues. The V segment lost 12 bases and the J segment 8 bases; nucleotides outside the gene matches: 10. The germline V gene encodes CDR1 KGHDR and CDR2 SFDVKD. Input material: peripheral blood. The chain recombines TRBV24-1 with TRBJ1-2, with 8 bases aligning to TRBD1. The TCR comes from a man between 35 and 55 years old with acute or convalescent COVID-19. For the CDR3, the DNA is TGTGCCGCAGAGGACAGGGAGGGGGGCTACACCTTC. Its translation: CAAEDREGGYTF.